The T cell receptor beta chain under discussion was sequenced for a study of cytomegalovirus exposure and HLA in healthy donors. Study as a whole: The use of the same platform for the 100 to 150 validation repertoires and the roughly 730 first-cohort repertoires was reported by a later analysis.

Sequencing used immunoSEQ multiplex PCR; TCRdb keeps in-frame clones, though not all of them. The data show over 200,000 clones, with 90% seen just once and roughly 0.4% held by the top ten. This TCR came from a young woman in good health and CMV-seronegative. Material: PBMCs.

The CDR3 loop is CASSQEKVGRTNEKLFF. The CDR3 coding sequence is TGCGCCAGCAGCCAAGAAAAGGTGGGCAGAACTAATGAAAAACTGTTTTTT. The gene calls are TRBV4-3 and TRBJ1-4; D gene unclear. The CDR3 is made up of 17 amino acids. Trimming left V 0 bases short and J 1 base short, with 12 bases between. Germline assignment: CDR1 LGHNA and CDR2 YSLEER.